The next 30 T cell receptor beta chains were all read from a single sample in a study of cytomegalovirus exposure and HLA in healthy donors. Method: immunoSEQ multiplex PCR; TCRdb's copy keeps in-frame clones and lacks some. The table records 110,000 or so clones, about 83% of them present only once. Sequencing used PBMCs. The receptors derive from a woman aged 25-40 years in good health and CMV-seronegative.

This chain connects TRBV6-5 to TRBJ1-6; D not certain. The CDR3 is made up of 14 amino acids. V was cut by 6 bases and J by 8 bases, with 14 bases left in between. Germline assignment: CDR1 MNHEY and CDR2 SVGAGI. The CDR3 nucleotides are TGTGCCAGCAGAGGAGACGGAAAGTATTCACCCCTCCACTTT. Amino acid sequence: CASRGDGKYSPLHF.

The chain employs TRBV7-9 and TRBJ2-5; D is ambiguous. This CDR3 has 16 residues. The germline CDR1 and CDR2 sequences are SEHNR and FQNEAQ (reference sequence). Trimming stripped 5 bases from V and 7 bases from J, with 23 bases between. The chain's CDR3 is CASSPPMNRDSGTQYF. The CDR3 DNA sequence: TGTGCCAGCAGCCCACCTATGAACAGAGATAGTGGGACCCAGTACTTC.

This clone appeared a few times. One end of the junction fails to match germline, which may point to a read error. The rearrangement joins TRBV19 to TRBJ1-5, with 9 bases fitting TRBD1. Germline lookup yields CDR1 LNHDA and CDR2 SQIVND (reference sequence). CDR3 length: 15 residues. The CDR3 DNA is TGTGCCAGTAGTATCCAAACAGGGGGCAAGCAGCCCCAGCATTTT. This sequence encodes CASSIQTGGKQPQHF. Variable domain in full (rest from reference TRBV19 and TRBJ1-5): DGGITQSPKYLFRKEGQNVTLSCEQNLNHDAMYWYRQDPGQGLRLIYYSQIVNDFQKGDIAEGYSVSREKKESFPLTVTSAQKNPTAFYLCASSIQTGGKQPQHFGDGTRLSIL.

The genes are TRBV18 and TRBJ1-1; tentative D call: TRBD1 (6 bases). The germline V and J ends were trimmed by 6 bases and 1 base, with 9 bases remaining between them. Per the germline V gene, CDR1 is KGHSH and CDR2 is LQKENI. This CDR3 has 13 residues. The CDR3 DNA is TGTGCCAGCTCCCGGGACAAGAACACTGAAGCTTTCTTT. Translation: CASSRDKNTEAFF. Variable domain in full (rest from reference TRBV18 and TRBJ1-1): NAGVMQNPRHLVRRRGQEARLRCSPMKGHSHVYWYRQLPEEGLKFMVYLQKENIIDESGMPKERFSAEFPKEGPSILRIQQVVRGDSAAYFCASSRDKNTEAFFGQGTRLTVV.

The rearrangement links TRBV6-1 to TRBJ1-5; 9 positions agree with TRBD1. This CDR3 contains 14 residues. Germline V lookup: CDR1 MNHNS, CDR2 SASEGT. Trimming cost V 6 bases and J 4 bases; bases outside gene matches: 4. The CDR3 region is CASRGTGLNQPQHF. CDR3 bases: TGTGCCAGCAGAGGGACAGGGCTAAATCAGCCCCAGCATTTT.

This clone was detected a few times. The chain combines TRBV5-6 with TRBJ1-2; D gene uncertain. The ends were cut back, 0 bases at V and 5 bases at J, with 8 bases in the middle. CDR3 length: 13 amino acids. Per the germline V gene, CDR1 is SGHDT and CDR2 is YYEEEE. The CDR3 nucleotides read TGTGCCAGCAGCTTGGGGAGCCTGTATGGCTACACCTTC. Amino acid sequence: CASSLGSLYGYTF.

CDR3 coding DNA: TGTGCCAGTAGACTGGGCTCGACAGGTCTGAGCTCCTACGAGCAGTACTTC. Translating gives CASRLGSTGLSSYEQYF. The V and J genes are TRBV19 and TRBJ2-7, with a possible D match to TRBD1 (6 bases). The ends were cut back, 6 bases at V and 0 bases at J, with 21 bases in the middle. The CDR3 covers 17 residues. Germline-derived CDR1 and CDR2 are LNHDA and SQIVND (reference sequence).

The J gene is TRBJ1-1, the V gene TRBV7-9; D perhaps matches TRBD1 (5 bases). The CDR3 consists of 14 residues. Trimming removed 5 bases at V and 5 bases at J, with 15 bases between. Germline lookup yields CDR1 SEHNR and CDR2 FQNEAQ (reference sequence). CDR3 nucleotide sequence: TGTGCCAGCAGCCCTAGACGGGGGGGTACTGAAGCTTTCTTT. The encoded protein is CASSPRRGGTEAFF.

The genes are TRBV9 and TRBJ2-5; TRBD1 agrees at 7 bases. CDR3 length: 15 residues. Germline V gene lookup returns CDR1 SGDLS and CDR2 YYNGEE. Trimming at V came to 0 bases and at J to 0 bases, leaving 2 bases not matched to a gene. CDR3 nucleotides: TGTGCCAGCAGCGTAGAGGGACAGTACCAAGAGACCCAGTACTTC. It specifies CASSVEGQYQETQYF.

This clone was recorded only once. CDR3 in DNA: TGTGCCAGCAGCTTACCGAGCGGGGGGCGCAACACCGGGGAGCTGTTTTTT. This translates into CASSLPSGGRNTGELFF. The chain couples TRBV7-3 to TRBJ2-2; 9 nucleotides match TRBD2. CDR3 size: 17 residues. Germline V lookup: CDR1 SGHTA, CDR2 FQGTGA. With V trimmed by 2 bases and J by 2 bases, 6 bases remained unmatched. Filled out from reference TRBV7-3 and TRBJ2-2, the complete variable domain reads GAGVSQTPSNKVTEKGKYVELRCDPISGHTALYWYRQSLGQGPEFLIYFQGTGAADDSGLPNDRFFAVRPEGSVSTLKIQRTERGDSAVYLCASSLPSGGRNTGELFFGEGSRLTVL.

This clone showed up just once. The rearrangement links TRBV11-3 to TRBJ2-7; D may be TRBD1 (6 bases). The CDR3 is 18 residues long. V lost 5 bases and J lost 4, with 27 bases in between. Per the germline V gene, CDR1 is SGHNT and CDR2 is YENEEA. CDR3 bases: TGTGCCAGCAGCCCACCCCCCTACAGGGAATACCCCACATACGAGCAGTACTTC. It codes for CASSPPPYREYPTYEQYF.

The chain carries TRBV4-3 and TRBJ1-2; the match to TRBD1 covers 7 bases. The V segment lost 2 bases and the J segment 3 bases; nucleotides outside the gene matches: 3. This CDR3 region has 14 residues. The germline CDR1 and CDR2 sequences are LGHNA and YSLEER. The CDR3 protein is CASSQPGQYYGYTF. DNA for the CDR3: TGCGCCAGCAGCCAACCGGGACAGTACTATGGCTACACCTTC.

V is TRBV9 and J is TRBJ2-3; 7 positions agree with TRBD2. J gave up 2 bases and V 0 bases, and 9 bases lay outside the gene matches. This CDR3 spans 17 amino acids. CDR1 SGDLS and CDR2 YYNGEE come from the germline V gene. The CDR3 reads CASSVDPGGLITDTQYF. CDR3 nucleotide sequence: TGTGCCAGCAGCGTAGATCCGGGGGGACTAATCACAGATACGCAGTATTTT.

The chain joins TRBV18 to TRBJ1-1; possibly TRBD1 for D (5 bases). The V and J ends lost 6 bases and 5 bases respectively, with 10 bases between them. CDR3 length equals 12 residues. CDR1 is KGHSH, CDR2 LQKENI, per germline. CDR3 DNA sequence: TGTGCCAGCTCCGACGGGGGGACTGAAGCTTTCTTT. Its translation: CASSDGGTEAFF.

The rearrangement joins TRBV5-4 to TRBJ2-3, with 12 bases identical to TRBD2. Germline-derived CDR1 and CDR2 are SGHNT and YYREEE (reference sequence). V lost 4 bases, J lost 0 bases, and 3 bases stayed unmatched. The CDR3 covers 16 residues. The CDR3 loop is CASSEGLAGSTDTQYF. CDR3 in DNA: TGTGCCAGCAGCGAAGGACTAGCGGGGAGCACAGATACGCAGTATTTT.

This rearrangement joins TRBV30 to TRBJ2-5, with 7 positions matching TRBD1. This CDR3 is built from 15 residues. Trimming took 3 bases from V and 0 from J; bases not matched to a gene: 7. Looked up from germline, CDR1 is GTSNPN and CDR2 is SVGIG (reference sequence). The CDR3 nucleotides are TGTGCCTGGAGGCCCCCGGGACAGCACCAAGAGACCCAGTACTTC. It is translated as CAWRPPGQHQETQYF.

CDR3 nucleotide sequence: TGTGCCAGCAGCTTAGATCCAGGTGGAAACACCATATATTTT. Translated: CASSLDPGGNTIYF. The chain has TRBV11-2 and TRBJ1-3; D remains ambiguous. The ends were cut back, 0 bases at V and 3 bases at J, with 6 bases in the middle. The germline V gene has CDR1 SGHAT and CDR2 FQNNGV. The CDR3 totals 14 residues.

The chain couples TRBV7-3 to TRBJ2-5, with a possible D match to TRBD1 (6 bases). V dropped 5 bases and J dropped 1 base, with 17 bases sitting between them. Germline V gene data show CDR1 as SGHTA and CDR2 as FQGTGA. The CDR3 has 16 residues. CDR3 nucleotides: TGTGCCAGCAGCCCGGACAGACCCCGACGCCAAGAGACCCAGTACTTC. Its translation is CASSPDRPRRQETQYF.

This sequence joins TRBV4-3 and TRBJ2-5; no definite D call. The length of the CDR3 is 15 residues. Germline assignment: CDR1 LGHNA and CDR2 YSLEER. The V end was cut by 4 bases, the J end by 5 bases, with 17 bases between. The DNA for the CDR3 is TGCGCCAGCAGCCCGAGTTCTTTTAGTCGGGAGACCCAGTACTTC. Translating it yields CASSPSSFSRETQYF.

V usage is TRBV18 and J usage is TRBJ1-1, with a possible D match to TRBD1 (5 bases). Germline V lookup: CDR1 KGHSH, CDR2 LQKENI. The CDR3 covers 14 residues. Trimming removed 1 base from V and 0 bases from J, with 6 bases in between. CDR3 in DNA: TGTGCCAGCTCACCACGGGGCATGAACACTGAAGCTTTCTTT. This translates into CASSPRGMNTEAFF.

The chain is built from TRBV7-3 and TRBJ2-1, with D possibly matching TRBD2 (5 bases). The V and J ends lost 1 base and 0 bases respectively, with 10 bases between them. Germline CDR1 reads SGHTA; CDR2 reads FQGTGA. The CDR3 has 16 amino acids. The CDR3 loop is CASSLSRGSSYNEQFF. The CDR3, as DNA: TGTGCCAGCAGCTTAAGCCGGGGAAGCTCCTACAATGAGCAGTTCTTC.

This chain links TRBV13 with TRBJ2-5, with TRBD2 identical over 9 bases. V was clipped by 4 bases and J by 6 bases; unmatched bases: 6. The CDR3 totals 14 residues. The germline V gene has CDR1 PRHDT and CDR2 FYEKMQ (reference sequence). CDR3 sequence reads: CASSSELAGQTQYF. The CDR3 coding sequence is TGTGCCAGCAGCTCAGAGCTAGCGGGACAGACCCAGTACTTC.

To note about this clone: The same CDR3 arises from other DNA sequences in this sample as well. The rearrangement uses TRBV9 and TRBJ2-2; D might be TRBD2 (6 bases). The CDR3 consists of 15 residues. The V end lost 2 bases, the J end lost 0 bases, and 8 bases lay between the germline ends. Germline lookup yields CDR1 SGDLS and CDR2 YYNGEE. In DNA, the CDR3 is TGTGCCAGCAGCGTGGGGGGAACGAACACCGGGGAGCTGTTTTTT. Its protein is CASSVGGTNTGELFF.

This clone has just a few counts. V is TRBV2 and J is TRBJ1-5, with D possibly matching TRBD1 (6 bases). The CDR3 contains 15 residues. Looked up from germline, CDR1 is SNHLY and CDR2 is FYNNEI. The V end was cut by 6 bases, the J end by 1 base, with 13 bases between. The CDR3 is CASRTTGMSNQPQHF. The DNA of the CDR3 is TGTGCCAGCAGAACCACAGGGATGAGCAATCAGCCCCAGCATTTT.

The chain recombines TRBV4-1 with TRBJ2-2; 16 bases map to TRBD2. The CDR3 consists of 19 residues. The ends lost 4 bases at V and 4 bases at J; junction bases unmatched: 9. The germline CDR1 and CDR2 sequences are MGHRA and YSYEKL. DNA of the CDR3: TGCGCCAGCAGCCGACCGGGACTAGCGGGGGGGCCCTCCACCGGGGAGCTGTTTTTT. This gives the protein CASSRPGLAGGPSTGELFF.

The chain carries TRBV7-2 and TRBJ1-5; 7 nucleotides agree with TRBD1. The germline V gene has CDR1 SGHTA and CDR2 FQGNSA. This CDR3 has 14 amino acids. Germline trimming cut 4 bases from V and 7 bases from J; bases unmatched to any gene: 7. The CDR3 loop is CASSSPTGRQPQHF. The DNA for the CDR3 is TGTGCCAGCAGCTCCCCGACAGGGAGACAGCCCCAGCATTTT.

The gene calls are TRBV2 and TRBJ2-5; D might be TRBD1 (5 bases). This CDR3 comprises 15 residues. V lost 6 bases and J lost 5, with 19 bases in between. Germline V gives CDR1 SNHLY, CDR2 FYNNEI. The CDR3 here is CASSPTPRWGETQYF. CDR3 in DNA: TGTGCCAGCAGCCCCACCCCGCGTTGGGGCGAGACCCAGTACTTC.

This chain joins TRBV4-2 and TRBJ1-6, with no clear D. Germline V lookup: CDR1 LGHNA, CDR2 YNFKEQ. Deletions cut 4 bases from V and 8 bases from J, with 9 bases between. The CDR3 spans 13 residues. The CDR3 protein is CASSPGAYSPLHF. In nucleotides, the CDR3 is TGTGCCAGCAGCCCTGGAGCCTATTCACCCCTCCACTTT.

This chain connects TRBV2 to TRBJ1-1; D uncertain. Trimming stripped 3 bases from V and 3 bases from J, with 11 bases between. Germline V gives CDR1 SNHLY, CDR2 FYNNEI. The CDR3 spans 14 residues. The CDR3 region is CASSDSGWYTEAFF. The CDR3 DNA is TGTGCCAGCAGTGACTCAGGATGGTACACTGAAGCTTTCTTT.

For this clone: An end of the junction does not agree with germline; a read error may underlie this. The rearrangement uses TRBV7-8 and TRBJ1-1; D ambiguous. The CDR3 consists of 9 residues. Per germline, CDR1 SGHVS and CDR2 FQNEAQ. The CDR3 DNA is TGCCCTCTCCCCACTGAAGCTTTCTTT. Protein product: CPLPTEAFF. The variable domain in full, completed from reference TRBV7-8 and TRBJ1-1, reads GAGVSQSPRYKVAKRGQDVALRCDPISGHVSLFWYQQALGQGPEFLTYFQNEAQLDKSGLPSDRFFAERPEGSVSTLKIQRTQQEDSAVYLCPLPTEAFFGQGTRLTVV.